This T cell receptor beta chain originates from a study of blood T cell repertoires in COVID-19. The wider study: T cells, B-cell-depleted T cells, or PBMCs provided the cDNA or gDNA that served as material.

V lost 8 bases, J lost 9 bases, and 16 bases stayed unmatched. The CDR3 extends over 15 amino acids. The germline gives CDR1 SNHLY, CDR2 FYNNEI. TCRdb keeps only in-frame clones here, not all; method: immunoSEQ multiplex PCR. The data show some 210,000 clones, with 80% to 90% seen just once and 9.2% held by the top ten. Each participant's cohort was designated according to participant-reported clinical history. Two negative PCRs, clearance, or symptom resolution characterized the recovered Cohort 3 donors. The source of this sequence is a man aged 40-49 years who had recovered from COVID-19. The sequencing input was PBMCs or T cells enriched from blood (not recorded which). V usage is TRBV2 and J usage is TRBJ2-3; 8 positions agree with TRBD2. CDR3 region: CASQGGSGESGTQYF. The CDR3, as DNA: TGTGCCAGCCAGGGAGGTAGCGGGGAGTCTGGGACGCAGTATTTT.